Shown below are 27 T cell receptor beta chains from a single sample sequenced in a study of T cells in narcolepsy. The assay was immunoSEQ multiplex PCR, and TCRdb's table has in-frame clones only and misses some. The table shows around 27,000 clones, with roughly four fifths occurring only once. Sample: CD45RA- memory CD4+ T cells from PBMCs. The receptors were gathered from a human donor with narcolepsy.

The rearrangement links TRBV28 to TRBJ1-1; D remains ambiguous. CDR1 MDHEN and CDR2 SYDVKM come from the germline V gene. The CDR3 contains 13 residues. The V end was cut by 6 bases, the J end by 3 bases, with 11 bases between. This CDR3 reads CASSPDSYTEAFF. In nucleotides, the CDR3 is TGTGCCAGCAGCCCGGACTCGTACACTGAAGCTTTCTTT. Full variable domain (missing parts from reference TRBV28 and TRBJ1-1): DVKVTQSSRYLVKRTGEKVFLECVQDMDHENMFWYRQDPGLGLRLIYFSYDVKMKEKGDIPEGYSVSREKKERFSLILESASTNQTSMYLCASSPDSYTEAFFGQGTRLTVV.

The chain joins TRBV11-3 to TRBJ2-1, with D hard to call. Germline V lookup: CDR1 SGHNT, CDR2 YENEEA. This CDR3 region has 14 residues. Trimming left V 1 base short and J 6 bases short, with 10 bases between. As DNA, the CDR3 is TGTGCCAGCAGCTTAGGCCTCGAACCCAATGAGCAGTTCTTC. The encoded protein is CASSLGLEPNEQFF.

V and J are TRBV11-2 and TRBJ2-7; D call uncertain. Trimming took off 0 bases at V and 3 bases at J, with 12 bases between the two ends. Germline assignment: CDR1 SGHAT and CDR2 FQNNGV. This CDR3 is 15 amino acids long. The CDR3 loop is CASSLDRSTFYEQYF. The CDR3 DNA follows: TGTGCCAGCAGCTTAGACCGCTCGACTTTCTACGAGCAGTACTTC.

V is TRBV7-6 and J is TRBJ2-7, with D possibly called TRBD1 or TRBD2 (5 bases each). The ends were cut back, 6 bases at V and 4 bases at J, with 19 bases in the middle. In germline, CDR1 is SGHVS, CDR2 FNYEAQ. The CDR3 extends over 15 amino acids. The chain's CDR3 is CASSPNPGRMYEQYF. CDR3 DNA sequence: TGTGCCAGCAGTCCTAACCCGGGACGGATGTACGAGCAGTACTTC.

In regard to this clone: This sequence may be a read error, since a much larger clone differs from it by one base. The CDR3 is CASSLDGRGTDTQYF. CDR3 DNA sequence: TGCGCCAGCAGCTTGGATGGGAGGGGCACAGATACGCAGTATTTT. This chain joins TRBV5-1 and TRBJ2-3, with 7 nucleotides matching TRBD2. CDR1 is SGHRS, CDR2 YFSETQ, per germline. The CDR3 runs 15 residues. With 0 bases clipped from V and 1 base from J, the junction kept 2 bases outside the gene matches.

The chain recombines TRBV5-5 with TRBJ2-7, with 9 bases aligning to TRBD2. The CDR3 spans 18 residues. The trim removed 5 bases at V and 2 bases at J, leaving 17 bases unmatched. Germline CDR1 SGHKS, CDR2 YYEKEE (reference sequence). In DNA, the CDR3 is TGTGCCAGCAGGATGAGGGGAAGGGCTAGCGGGAAACCCTACGAGCAGTACTTC. Its protein is CASRMRGRASGKPYEQYF.

The chain combines TRBV7-9 with TRBJ2-3; TRBD2 matches 12 bases. J was trimmed by 4 bases and V by 2 bases; bases with no gene match: 4. The CDR3 spans 16 residues. Per germline, CDR1 SEHNR and CDR2 FQNEAQ (reference sequence). This CDR3 is CASSLLAGGPSDTQYF. The DNA of the CDR3 is TGTGCCAGCAGCTTACTAGCGGGAGGGCCATCAGATACGCAGTATTTT.

The chain is built from TRBV7-8 and TRBJ1-1; D gene unclear. The germline V and J ends were trimmed by 4 bases and 5 bases, with 17 bases remaining between them. The length of the CDR3 is 15 residues. CDR1 and CDR2 from the germline V gene are SGHVS and FQNEAQ. Here the CDR3 reads CASSWGVDIYTEAFF. DNA of the CDR3: TGTGCCAGCAGCTGGGGTGTGGATATTTATACTGAAGCTTTCTTT. Looking up the rest from reference TRBV7-8 and TRBJ1-1 gives the full variable domain: GAGVSQSPRYKVAKRGQDVALRCDPISGHVSLFWYQQALGQGPEFLTYFQNEAQLDKSGLPSDRFFAERPEGSVSTLKIQRTQQEDSAVYLCASSWGVDIYTEAFFGQGTRLTVV.

This clone was detected only a few times. J is TRBJ1-5 and V is TRBV5-6; unclear D gene. V lost 2 bases, J lost 10 bases, and 10 bases lay in between. The CDR3 spans 12 residues. Germline CDR1 SGHDT, CDR2 YYEEEE. CDR3 sequence reads: CASSFRASPQHF. CDR3 coding DNA: TGTGCCAGCAGCTTTCGGGCCTCTCCCCAGCATTTT.

This sequence joins TRBV29-1 and TRBJ1-5, with a weak D call TRBD1 (6 bases). V lost 5 bases to trimming and J lost 5 bases, with 13 bases between them. There are 13 residues in the CDR3. CDR1 and CDR2 from the germline V gene are SQVTM and ANQGSEA. This CDR3 reads CSVNGGGDQPQHF. For the CDR3, the DNA is TGCAGCGTTAACGGAGGGGGGGATCAGCCCCAGCATTTT.

This clone was seen a single time. No DNA is shown, since the ends of the CDR3 on it are uncertain; the CDR3 is the one TCRdb lists. The V call is TRBV27, the J call TRBJ1-2; TRBD1 is the table's D call and was not checked against the DNA. Germline V gene lookup returns CDR1 MNHEY and CDR2 SMNVEV (reference sequence). The CDR3 totals 14 residues, both ends included. The chain's CDR3 is CASSSSRTGDGYTF.

The rearrangement links TRBV19 to TRBJ2-7; D possibly corresponds to TRBD2 (5 bases). Germline values: CDR1 LNHDA, CDR2 SQIVND (reference sequence). The CDR3 covers 13 residues. V lost 6 bases and J 4 bases, leaving 13 bases between the germline ends. CDR3 protein: CASSKHPGYEQYF. CDR3 nucleotides: TGTGCCAGTAGCAAACACCCGGGGTACGAGCAGTACTTC.

V and J are TRBV28 and TRBJ1-5; 7 nucleotides agree with TRBD1. V shed 6 bases, J shed 6 bases, and the junction held 11 bases outside the gene matches. Germline CDR1 is MDHEN and CDR2 is SYDVKM. CDR3 length: 15 residues. The CDR3 DNA sequence: TGTGCCAGCAGCCCTCAGACAGGGATGGGTCAGCCCCAGCATTTT. Amino acid sequence: CASSPQTGMGQPQHF. The full variable domain, with the rest looked up from reference TRBV28 and TRBJ1-5, is DVKVTQSSRYLVKRTGEKVFLECVQDMDHENMFWYRQDPGLGLRLIYFSYDVKMKEKGDIPEGYSVSREKKERFSLILESASTNQTSMYLCASSPQTGMGQPQHFGDGTRLSIL.

The V call is TRBV6-6, the J call TRBJ2-6; no definite D call. V gave up 2 bases and J gave up 0 bases, with 5 bases separating them. The CDR3 runs to 15 residues. In germline, CDR1 is MNHNY, CDR2 SVGAGI (reference sequence). The CDR3 sequence: CASSYDPSGANVLTF. The DNA of the CDR3 is TGTGCCAGCAGTTACGACCCCTCTGGGGCCAACGTCCTGACTTTC.

J is TRBJ1-1 and V is TRBV6-5; 10 positions agree with TRBD1. This CDR3 has 15 residues. V lost 8 bases to trimming and J lost 6 bases; unmatched junction nucleotides: 12. Germline V lookup: CDR1 MNHEY, CDR2 SVGAGI. For the CDR3, the DNA is TGTGCCAGCCCTGGCCCCGGGACAGGGGACGCTGAAGCTTTCTTT. This sequence encodes CASPGPGTGDAEAFF.

The chain combines TRBV9 with TRBJ2-2; tentatively, D is TRBD1 or TRBD2 (5 bases each). Germline V gives CDR1 SGDLS, CDR2 YYNGEE. Trimming pared 1 base from V and 3 bases from J, leaving 7 bases between. CDR3 size: 14 residues. CDR3 in DNA: TGTGCCAGCAGCGTACGAGGGGACACCGGGGAGCTGTTTTTT. This codes for CASSVRGDTGELFF.

The chain is built from TRBV4-1 and TRBJ2-2, with TRBD2 identical over 12 bases. Losses at the gene ends were 4 bases for V and 5 bases for J; bases not matched to a gene: 8. CDR3 length equals 17 residues. The germline V gene has CDR1 MGHRA and CDR2 YSYEKL. CDR3: CASSPQSLAGGTGELFF. CDR3 nucleotide sequence: TGCGCCAGCAGCCCTCAGTCCCTAGCGGGGGGGACCGGGGAGCTGTTTTTT.

The chain is built from TRBV5-1 and TRBJ2-1; TRBD2 aligns across 7 bases. This CDR3 comprises 16 residues. Germline V CDR1 and CDR2: SGHRS, YFSETQ. V shed 1 base, J shed 7 bases, and the junction held 11 bases outside the gene matches. The CDR3 DNA reads as TGCGCCAGCAGCTTGAGCTCTGCGGGAGTAGGTAATGAGCAGTTCTTC. Residues: CASSLSSAGVGNEQFF. Complete variable domain (other parts from reference TRBV5-1 and TRBJ2-1): KAGVTQTPRYLIKTRGQQVTLSCSPISGHRSVSWYQQTPGQGLQFLFEYFSETQRNKGNFPGRFSGRQFSNSRSEMNVSTLELGDSALYLCASSLSSAGVGNEQFFGPGTRLTVL.

J is TRBJ1-2 and V is TRBV28; TRBD1 matches at 8 bases. CDR3 length equals 13 residues. The germline V gene has CDR1 MDHEN and CDR2 SYDVKM. As DNA, the CDR3 is TGTGCAATCCCGGGACAGGCAAGCTATGGCTACACCTTC. It specifies CAIPGQASYGYTF.

V gene TRBV5-1 combines with J gene TRBJ1-5; D gene uncertain. This CDR3 contains 14 residues. V was clipped by 0 bases and J by 4 bases, with 8 bases between them. Looked up from germline, CDR1 is SGHRS and CDR2 is YFSETQ. CDR3 loop: CASSLAGGNQPQHF. The CDR3 DNA follows: TGCGCCAGCAGCTTGGCTGGAGGGAATCAGCCCCAGCATTTT.

The chain joins TRBV6-6 to TRBJ1-4; no clear D. CDR1 and CDR2 (germline): MNHNY, SVGAGI (reference sequence). With 5 bases removed from V and 0 bases from J, the gap between germline ends came to 4 bases. The CDR3 length is 13 residues. The CDR3, as DNA: TGTGCCAGCAGTGTGACAACTAATGAAAAACTGTTTTTT. Protein: CASSVTTNEKLFF.

The chain employs TRBV6-5 and TRBJ1-5; D not resolved. The CDR3 spans 15 residues. From germline, CDR1 is MNHEY and CDR2 SVGAGI. The ends were cut back, 5 bases at V and 3 bases at J, with 14 bases in the middle. In DNA form, the CDR3 reads TGTGCCAGCAGTCTCCAAGGCAGTCCCAATCAGCCCCAGCATTTT. It is translated as CASSLQGSPNQPQHF.

The chain couples TRBV7-2 to TRBJ1-3, with TRBD1 as a possible D gene (5 bases). V lost 2 bases, J lost 4 bases, and 9 bases lay in between. CDR1 SGHTA and CDR2 FQGNSA come from the germline V gene. The CDR3 loop spans 14 amino acids. The CDR3 here is CASSLLGRGNTIYF. The CDR3 coding sequence is TGTGCCAGCAGCTTACTGGGACGGGGAAACACCATATATTTT.

V and J are TRBV18 and TRBJ1-3, with a weak D call TRBD1 (6 bases). Germline V gives CDR1 KGHSH, CDR2 LQKENI. V lost 3 bases to trimming and J lost 2 bases, with 11 bases between them. The CDR3 length is 15 residues. CDR3 sequence reads: CASSPTQGTGNTIYF. CDR3 coding DNA: TGTGCCAGCTCACCGACACAGGGTACTGGAAACACCATATATTTT.

The V gene is TRBV7-9, the J gene TRBJ1-2; weak D call: TRBD1 (6 bases). V was shortened by 5 bases and J by 1 base, with 17 bases between the two germline ends. The CDR3 covers 16 residues. Germline V gives CDR1 SEHNR, CDR2 FQNEAQ (reference sequence). CDR3 amino acids: CASSPSRGALNYGYTF. As DNA, the CDR3 is TGTGCCAGCAGCCCCAGTCGGGGGGCGCTTAACTATGGCTACACCTTC.

The chain has TRBV10-2 and TRBJ1-1; tentatively, D is TRBD1 (6 bases). Per germline, CDR1 WSHSY and CDR2 SAAADI. The length of the CDR3 is 14 residues. Deletions cut 6 bases from V and 7 bases from J, with 18 bases between. The DNA of the CDR3 is TGCGCCAGCAGCGAGACGGGGGGCAGGAGTGAAGCTTTCTTT. Protein: CASSETGGRSEAFF.

The rearrangement joins TRBV15 to TRBJ2-1; tentatively, D is TRBD2 (5 bases). CDR1 and CDR2 from the germline V gene are LNHNV and YYDKDF (reference sequence). The CDR3 totals 13 residues. Trimming removed 5 bases at V and 6 bases at J, with 11 bases between. The CDR3 nucleotides are TGTGCCACCAGCTTCGACTATCCCAATGAGCAGTTCTTC. Residues: CATSFDYPNEQFF.